These 32 T cell receptor beta chains were all obtained from the same sample, sequenced in a study of T cell repertoires in ileal Crohn's disease (dated by TCRdb to about 2019). Receptors were amplified or captured by the immunoSEQ multiplex PCR assay. Drawn from immuneACCESS, this table holds only the in-frame rearrangements with V and J called that TCRdb kept. Clones are partly lost; checked studies trace under half to an unresolved V gene and leave the rest unexplained. This sample has 9,500 to 15,000 clones in its table, and around 78% of those were observed once. The ten largest clones represent 4.5% to 5.5% of the sample. The source material was ileal tissue. Every receptor here comes from an adult with Crohn's disease.

This sequence joins TRBV29-1 and TRBJ2-5; 16 nucleotides agree with TRBD2. CDR1 is SQVTM and CDR2 is ANQGSEA in the germline V gene. The ends lost 4 bases at V and 5 bases at J; junction bases unmatched: 10. This CDR3 comprises 17 residues. DNA of the CDR3: TGCAGCGTTGCCGGGGGGACTAGCGGGAGGGGGGAGGAGACCCAGTACTTC. Translated: CSVAGGTSGRGEETQYF.

This clone appeared a single time. This sequence joins TRBV7-2 and TRBJ2-7; a weak D match, TRBD2 (7 bases). The germline V gene has CDR1 SGHTA and CDR2 FQGNSA. Trimming pared 0 bases from V and 3 bases from J, leaving 9 bases between. The CDR3 runs to 14 residues. The chain's CDR3 is CASSLAGGLYEQYF. In nucleotides, the CDR3 is TGTGCCAGCAGCTTAGCGGGGGGGCTCTACGAGCAGTACTTC.

The rearrangement joins TRBV5-1 to TRBJ1-2; D gene unclear. V dropped 2 bases and J dropped 4 bases, with 9 bases sitting between them. Germline V gene lookup returns CDR1 SGHRS and CDR2 YFSETQ. CDR3 length: 13 residues. Here the CDR3 reads CASSLEGTYGYTF. For the CDR3, the DNA is TGCGCCAGCAGCTTAGAGGGAACCTATGGCTACACCTTC. Using reference TRBV5-1 and TRBJ1-2 for the parts outside the CDR3, the full variable domain is KAGVTQTPRYLIKTRGQQVTLSCSPISGHRSVSWYQQTPGQGLQFLFEYFSETQRNKGNFPGRFSGRQFSNSRSEMNVSTLELGDSALYLCASSLEGTYGYTFGSGTRLTVV.

This clone was seen a few times. This sequence joins TRBV6-1 and TRBJ2-3; TRBD2 matches 15 bases. J lost 6 bases, V lost 3 bases, and 1 base had no gene match. The CDR3 length is 15 residues. Per the germline V gene, CDR1 is MNHNS and CDR2 is SASEGT. The CDR3 region has the DNA TGTGCCAGCAGTGAGGGGACTAGCGGGGGGGATACGCAGTATTTT. Translated, it gives CASSEGTSGGDTQYF.

The chain combines TRBV7-9 with TRBJ2-3; D gene uncertain. This CDR3 contains 11 residues. The V gene lost 7 bases and the J gene lost 6 bases, with 8 bases spanning the gap. CDR1 is SEHNR and CDR2 is FQNEAQ in the germline V gene (reference sequence). The DNA of the CDR3 is TGTGCCAGCATGGCTTGGGATACGCAGTATTTT. Translation: CASMAWDTQYF.

J is TRBJ1-5 and V is TRBV5-1; D is uncertain. This CDR3 spans 15 amino acids. CDR1 and CDR2 from the germline V gene are SGHRS and YFSETQ. V was pared by 0 bases and J by 2 bases, with 9 bases between. The CDR3 region is CASSLGAGGNQPQHF. CDR3 coding DNA: TGCGCCAGCAGCTTGGGGGCCGGGGGCAATCAGCCCCAGCATTTT.

This clone was observed once. The chain joins TRBV5-1 to TRBJ2-7, with 9 positions matching TRBD1. Per germline, CDR1 SGHRS and CDR2 YFSETQ. The CDR3 sequence is 15 residues long. V shed 4 bases, J shed 0 bases, and the junction held 5 bases outside the gene matches. This chain's CDR3 is CASSQGQGYSYEQYF. The CDR3 DNA reads TGCGCCAGCAGCCAGGGACAGGGATACTCCTACGAGCAGTACTTC.

This clone was seen a handful of times. The chain links TRBV7-8 to TRBJ2-7, with 9 bases that match TRBD1. The junction had 6 bases not matched to a gene; V was cut back by 5 bases and J by 1 base. The V gene's germline CDR1 is SGHVS and CDR2 FQNEAQ. CDR3 size: 15 residues. The CDR3 nucleotides read TGTGCCAGCAGCGCCGGGACAGGGCCTTCCTACGAGCAGTACTTC. Translation gives CASSAGTGPSYEQYF.

The chain links TRBV11-2 to TRBJ1-1; 11 nucleotides agree with TRBD1. Germline CDR1 is SGHAT and CDR2 is FQNNGV. With V trimmed by 5 bases and J by 5 bases, 10 bases remained unmatched. The CDR3 totals 16 residues. The chain's CDR3 is CASSPTRTGGITEAFF. The CDR3 bases are TGTGCCAGCAGCCCGACAAGGACAGGGGGCATAACTGAAGCTTTCTTT. Complete variable domain (other parts from reference TRBV11-2 and TRBJ1-1): EAGVAQSPRYKIIEKRQSVAFWCNPISGHATLYWYQQILGQGPKLLIQFQNNGVVDDSQLPKDRFSAERLKGVDSTLKIQPAKLEDSAVYLCASSPTRTGGITEAFFGQGTRLTVV.

V usage is TRBV5-6 and J usage is TRBJ2-7; 11 bases map to TRBD2. This CDR3 has 16 amino acids. Germline V gene lookup returns CDR1 SGHDT and CDR2 YYEEEE. The V and J ends lost 4 bases and 2 bases, in that order; junction bases with no gene match: 8. CDR3 coding DNA: TGTGCCAGCAGCGCCTTACTAGCGGGAGCCGCCTACGAGCAGTACTTC. Translating it yields CASSALLAGAAYEQYF.

With regard to this clone: The junction departs from the called germline gene at one end, perhaps through a read error. The rearrangement links TRBV5-1 to TRBJ2-7; D unresolved. Per germline, CDR1 SGHRS and CDR2 YFSETQ. The CDR3 contains 13 residues. The DNA for the CDR3 is TGTGCCAGCAGCTCCCTAGGTTCCTACGAGCAGTACTTC. Translated: CASSSLGSYEQYF.

This clone has more than one count but fewer than ten. V is TRBV19 and J is TRBJ2-7, with a weak D call TRBD1 (6 bases). Germline V lookup: CDR1 LNHDA, CDR2 SQIVND (reference sequence). Trimming removed 3 bases from V and 3 bases from J, with 9 bases in between. The CDR3 totals 13 residues. The DNA for the CDR3 is TGTGCCAGTAGTATCGTACAGGGCTACGAGCAGTACTTC. Amino acid sequence: CASSIVQGYEQYF.

The CDR3 spells CASSSQGFGYTF. The CDR3 DNA reads as TGCGCCAGCAGTAGCCAAGGCTTCGGCTACACCTTC. The chain has TRBV5-1 and TRBJ1-2; D remains unclear. CDR3 length: 12 residues. The germline V gene encodes CDR1 SGHRS and CDR2 YFSETQ. V lost 5 bases and J lost 8, with 13 bases in between.

The gene calls are TRBV13 and TRBJ2-5, with D tentatively TRBD2 (6 bases). Germline V gives CDR1 PRHDT, CDR2 FYEKMQ (reference sequence). The V gene lost 2 bases and the J gene lost 1 base, with 11 bases spanning the gap. The CDR3 length is 15 residues. Here the CDR3 reads CASSLRRDRQETQYF. The CDR3 DNA is TGTGCCAGCAGCTTAAGGCGGGATCGCCAAGAGACCCAGTACTTC.

The chain combines TRBV7-2 with TRBJ2-1; 11 nucleotides align to TRBD2. The CDR3 runs 16 residues. Germline assignment: CDR1 SGHTA and CDR2 FQGNSA. The V gene end was trimmed by 2 bases and the J gene end by 4 bases; junction bases not matched to a gene: 4. The DNA of the CDR3 is TGTGCCAGCAGCTTATCTACTAGCGGGGGTTACAATGAGCAGTTCTTC. It translates to CASSLSTSGGYNEQFF. Based on the CDR3 plus reference TRBV7-2 and TRBJ2-1, the full variable domain is GAGVSQSPSNKVTEKGKDVELRCDPISGHTALYWYRQSLGQGLEFLIYFQGNSAPDKSGLPSDRFSAERTGGSVSTLTIQRTQQEDSAVYLCASSLSTSGGYNEQFFGPGTRLTVL.

The chain joins TRBV10-3 to TRBJ2-1; D gene uncertain. V dropped 6 bases and J dropped 4 bases, with 10 bases sitting between them. Germline CDR1 and CDR2: ENHRY and SYGVKD. This CDR3 has 13 amino acids. This CDR3 is CAISTGQYNEQFF. CDR3 DNA sequence: TGTGCCATCAGCACGGGTCAATACAATGAGCAGTTCTTC.

This chain links TRBV2 with TRBJ1-5, with D possibly being TRBD1 (5 bases). Germline V CDR1 and CDR2: SNHLY, FYNNEI. The CDR3 consists of 15 residues. Trimming took 3 bases from V and 6 from J, leaving 15 bases between them. The CDR3 loop is CASSEVDTFFQPQHF. The CDR3 DNA reads TGTGCCAGCAGTGAGGTGGACACTTTTTTTCAGCCCCAGCATTTT.

V usage is TRBV6-5 and J usage is TRBJ1-2, with 10 positions matching TRBD1. Germline values: CDR1 MNHEY, CDR2 SVGAGI. V was pared by 6 bases and J by 9 bases, with 13 bases of the junction left unmatched. The CDR3 runs 15 residues. CDR3 loop: CASRGTTGGSFCYTF. In nucleotides, the CDR3 is TGTGCCAGCAGGGGTACGACAGGGGGCTCGTTTTGCTACACCTTC.

CDR3 amino acids: CASSLDPSGYTIYF. In nucleotides, the CDR3 is TGTGCCAGCAGCTTAGACCCGTCGGGTTACACCATATATTTT. The chain employs TRBV11-2 and TRBJ1-3; D is unclear. V gave up 0 bases and J gave up 8 bases, with 11 bases separating them. CDR1 SGHAT and CDR2 FQNNGV come from the germline V gene. This CDR3 spans 14 amino acids. The complete variable domain, with remaining parts taken from reference TRBV11-2 and TRBJ1-3, reads EAGVAQSPRYKIIEKRQSVAFWCNPISGHATLYWYQQILGQGPKLLIQFQNNGVVDDSQLPKDRFSAERLKGVDSTLKIQPAKLEDSAVYLCASSLDPSGYTIYFGEGSWLTVV.

The chain uses TRBV11-3 and TRBJ1-2; 8 bases agree with TRBD1. The CDR3 covers 15 residues. J was trimmed by 7 bases and V by 2 bases; bases with no gene match: 9. Germline CDR1 and CDR2: SGHNT and YENEEA. The chain's CDR3 is CASSLTGTGASGYTF. The CDR3 coding sequence is TGTGCCAGCAGCTTAACCGGGACAGGAGCCTCTGGCTACACCTTC.

The chain uses TRBV5-1 and TRBJ2-1; D is perhaps TRBD2 (5 bases). The V gene's germline CDR1 is SGHRS and CDR2 YFSETQ. Trimming cost V 5 bases and J 0 bases, with 12 bases left between them. CDR3 length: 15 residues. CDR3 DNA: TGCGCCAGCAGTAAACTAGAGAGCTCCTACAATGAGCAGTTCTTC. This encodes CASSKLESSYNEQFF.

This chain links TRBV6-1 with TRBJ1-1; the match to TRBD1 covers 8 bases. With V trimmed by 5 bases and J by 0 bases, 2 bases remained unmatched. The CDR3 sequence is 14 residues long. Germline CDR1 is MNHNS and CDR2 is SASEGT. CDR3 sequence: CASSSQGVNTEAFF. The CDR3 DNA is TGTGCCAGCAGTTCACAGGGGGTGAACACTGAAGCTTTCTTT.

V usage is TRBV11-2 and J usage is TRBJ1-2; tentative D call: TRBD1 (5 bases). CDR3 size: 12 residues. V dropped 5 bases and J dropped 4 bases, with 8 bases sitting between them. Germline CDR1 reads SGHAT; CDR2 reads FQNNGV. This chain's CDR3 is CASSQTVYGYTF. The CDR3 DNA follows: TGTGCCAGCAGCCAGACAGTCTATGGCTACACCTTC.

V gene TRBV29-1 combines with J gene TRBJ1-3; no definite D call. Germline CDR1 reads SQVTM; CDR2 reads ANQGSEA. V lost 7 bases, J lost 0 bases, and 7 bases lay in between. The CDR3 loop spans 12 amino acids. CDR3 residues: CSAESSGNTIYF. CDR3 DNA: TGCAGCGCTGAGAGCTCTGGAAACACCATATATTTT.

This chain joins TRBV18 and TRBJ1-2; a weak D match, TRBD1 (5 bases). Germline CDR1 KGHSH, CDR2 LQKENI. The CDR3 spans 12 residues. Trimming stripped 5 bases from V and 14 bases from J, with 18 bases between. The CDR3 loop is CASSDSADLGTF. CDR3 DNA: TGTGCCAGCTCAGACAGTGCAGACTTGGGGACCTTC.

The rearrangement joins TRBV5-6 to TRBJ2-3, with 8 positions matching TRBD1. The length of the CDR3 is 15 residues. V was clipped by 0 bases and J by 4 bases; unmatched bases: 4. Germline CDR1 and CDR2: SGHDT and YYEEEE. The CDR3 nucleotides read TGTGCCAGCAGCTTGGGTAACAGGGGGGCAGATACGCAGTATTTT. Translation: CASSLGNRGADTQYF.

CDR3 sequence (DNA): TGCGCCAGCAGCCACCAGGGGAAATCCTACGAGCAGTACTTC. Translating gives CASSHQGKSYEQYF. The V call is TRBV5-1, the J call TRBJ2-7, with D possibly matching TRBD1 (6 bases). V lost 4 bases and J 1 base, leaving 12 bases between the germline ends. Germline V gene data show CDR1 as SGHRS and CDR2 as YFSETQ. The CDR3 extends over 14 amino acids.

The rearrangement joins TRBV4-2 to TRBJ2-7, with 7 bases fitting TRBD2. J gave up 1 base and V 2 bases, and 8 bases lay outside the gene matches. This CDR3 region has 16 residues. Germline CDR1 and CDR2: LGHNA and YNFKEQ. CDR3: CASSQSSAGVSYEQYF. The CDR3 bases are TGTGCCAGCAGCCAAAGTTCGGCGGGAGTATCCTACGAGCAGTACTTC.

The J gene is TRBJ1-2, the V gene TRBV19; D is undetermined. V lost 7 bases and J lost 7, with 10 bases in between. This CDR3 spans 11 amino acids. Germline assignment: CDR1 LNHDA and CDR2 SQIVND (reference sequence). The CDR3, as DNA: TGTGCCAGTACAGGAGGCGGTGGCTACACCTTC. This encodes CASTGGGGYTF.

The chain links TRBV11-3 to TRBJ1-6, with D hard to call. The CDR3 sequence is 16 residues long. The V end lost 3 bases, the J end lost 5 bases, and 14 bases lay between the germline ends. The germline V gene has CDR1 SGHNT and CDR2 YENEEA. The CDR3 sequence: CASSFKWSANNSPLHF. DNA for the CDR3: TGTGCCAGCAGCTTTAAGTGGTCAGCGAATAATTCACCCCTCCACTTT. Full variable domain (missing parts from reference TRBV11-3 and TRBJ1-6): EAGVVQSPRYKIIEKKQPVAFWCNPISGHNTLYWYLQNLGQGPELLIRYENEEAVDDSQLPKDRFSAERLKGVDSTLKIQPAELGDSAVYLCASSFKWSANNSPLHFGNGTRLTVT.

The rearrangement uses TRBV6-6 and TRBJ2-7; 8 positions match TRBD1. Germline lookup yields CDR1 MNHNY and CDR2 SVGAGI (reference sequence). There are 14 residues in the CDR3. J lost 3 bases, V lost 6 bases, and 7 bases had no gene match. The CDR3 reads CASSRSTGDYEQYF. CDR3 DNA sequence: TGTGCCAGCAGCCGTTCGACAGGGGACTACGAGCAGTACTTC.

The V and J genes are TRBV5-1 and TRBJ2-1, with a possible D match to TRBD1 (6 bases). CDR3 length: 15 residues. The germline V and J ends were trimmed by 0 bases and 7 bases, with 14 bases remaining between them. Germline values: CDR1 SGHRS, CDR2 YFSETQ. The CDR3 loop reads CASSLAQGVRNEQFF. The CDR3 region has the DNA TGCGCCAGCAGCTTGGCACAGGGTGTGAGGAATGAGCAGTTCTTC.